The 11 T cell receptor beta chains given below trace back to one sample, sequenced in a study of cytomegalovirus exposure and HLA in healthy donors. Some clones are missing from TCRdb's copy, which holds only in-frame ones; the method was immunoSEQ multiplex PCR. The sample lists some 250,000 clones, nearly 90% occurring once. The sample consisted of PBMCs. These TCRs come from a woman aged 18-29 years in good health and CMV-seronegative.

The CDR3 spells CASSASGTGSYEQYV. CDR3 DNA sequence: TGTGCCAGCAGTGCATCCGGGACAGGGTCCTACGAGCAGTACGTC. V gene TRBV28 combines with J gene TRBJ2-7; 9 bases are a match to TRBD1. This CDR3 comprises 15 residues. The V segment lost 5 bases and the J segment 1 base; nucleotides outside the gene matches: 6. CDR1 is MDHEN, CDR2 SYDVKM, per germline.

This chain links TRBV28 with TRBJ2-4; D is unresolved. CDR1 is MDHEN and CDR2 is SYDVKM in the germline V gene. The length of the CDR3 is 13 residues. The V and J ends lost 6 bases and 7 bases respectively, with 13 bases between them. The CDR3 here is CASSLPGSNIQYF. Here the CDR3 DNA reads TGTGCCAGCAGCTTACCAGGAAGCAACATTCAGTACTTC.

This clone was counted only a few times. The chain combines TRBV27 with TRBJ1-6; 12 bases match TRBD1. This CDR3 comprises 16 residues. The V gene's germline CDR1 is MNHEY and CDR2 SMNVEV (reference sequence). V shed 3 bases, J shed 9 bases, and the junction held 6 bases outside the gene matches. CDR3 coding DNA: TGTGCCAGCAGTTTTGACGGGACAGGGGGCCCTTCACCCCTCCACTTT. It codes for CASSFDGTGGPSPLHF.

The V and J genes are TRBV27 and TRBJ2-7; D uncertain. The CDR3 is 13 amino acids. Germline loops: CDR1 MNHEY, CDR2 SMNVEV (reference sequence). V was trimmed by 4 bases and J by 2 bases, leaving 9 bases between them. In DNA, the CDR3 is TGTGCCAGCAGTTCTCGCGAAACCTACGAGCAGTACTTC. This sequence encodes CASSSRETYEQYF.

This rearrangement joins TRBV28 to TRBJ2-3; 7 bases map to TRBD1. CDR3 length: 15 residues. V lost 6 bases to trimming and J lost 4 bases; unmatched junction nucleotides: 10. Germline CDR1 and CDR2: MDHEN and SYDVKM. CDR3 in amino acids: CASSPGQWMSDTQYF. DNA of the CDR3: TGTGCCAGCAGCCCGGGACAGTGGATGTCAGATACGCAGTATTTT.

This clone has just one count. This sequence joins TRBV28 and TRBJ2-5; no reliable D call. This CDR3 has 18 amino acids. Germline V lookup: CDR1 MDHEN, CDR2 SYDVKM. Trimming left V 3 bases short and J 0 bases short, with 20 bases between. The CDR3 region has the DNA TGTGCCAGCAGTTTGTTCCTTTTTGGTGCTAACTACCAAGAGACCCAGTACTTC. The encoded protein is CASSLFLFGANYQETQYF.

The chain joins TRBV10-3 to TRBJ1-1; 7 nucleotides agree with TRBD1. J gave up 7 bases and V 6 bases, and 11 bases lay outside the gene matches. The CDR3 runs to 14 residues. The germline V gene has CDR1 ENHRY and CDR2 SYGVKD. CDR3 loop: CAISPRGQPFEAFF. Written as DNA, the CDR3 is TGTGCCATCAGCCCACGGGGACAGCCTTTTGAAGCTTTCTTT.

The chain couples TRBV5-3 to TRBJ1-2; perhaps TRBD1 as D (5 bases). TRBV5-3 qualifies as an ORF whose function is uncertain. The V end was cut by 0 bases, the J end by 7 bases, with 13 bases between. The CDR3 has 14 residues. Here the CDR3 DNA reads TGTGCCAGAAGCTTGGCAGGCGTAAGGGGTGGCTACACCTTC. Its translation: CARSLAGVRGGYTF.

The chain links TRBV27 to TRBJ1-4; no firm D call. CDR3 length equals 16 residues. Trimming left V 1 base short and J 5 bases short, with 14 bases between. The germline CDR1 and CDR2 sequences are MNHEY and SMNVEV (reference sequence). The CDR3 reads CASSLFGDSVNEKLFF. Here the CDR3 DNA reads TGTGCCAGCAGTTTATTCGGGGATTCTGTCAATGAAAAACTGTTTTTT.

J is TRBJ1-1 and V is TRBV4-1; TRBD1 matches at 7 bases. The V gene end was trimmed by 0 bases and the J gene end by 11 bases; junction bases not matched to a gene: 12. Per the germline V gene, CDR1 is MGHRA and CDR2 is YSYEKL. This CDR3 spans 15 amino acids. As DNA, the CDR3 is TGCGCCAGCAGCCAAGAATCCCCAGGGGGTACCGGGGCTTTCTTT. Encoded protein: CASSQESPGGTGAFF.

The chain has TRBV30 and TRBJ1-6; a weak D match, TRBD1 (5 bases). The V end lost 3 bases, the J end lost 4 bases, and 22 bases lay between the germline ends. The germline V gene encodes CDR1 GTSNPN and CDR2 SVGIG (reference sequence). The CDR3 runs 18 residues. The CDR3 spells CAWRTFGQVGGYNSPLHF. The CDR3, as DNA: TGTGCCTGGAGGACGTTCGGACAAGTGGGTGGATATAATTCACCCCTCCACTTT. Full variable domain (remainder filled in from reference TRBV30 and TRBJ1-6): SQTIHQWPATLVQPVGSPLSLECTVEGTSNPNLYWYRQAAGRGLQLLFYSVGIGQISSEVPQNLSASRPQDRQFILSSKKLLLSDSGFYLCAWRTFGQVGGYNSPLHFGNGTRLTVT.